These T cell receptor beta chains were read from a single sample in a study of cytomegalovirus exposure and HLA in healthy donors. The method was immunoSEQ multiplex PCR; TCRdb's version includes in-frame clones alone and lacks a portion of them. The sample lists tens of thousands of clones; approximately 81% were seen once. Material: PBMCs. The receptor set was obtained from a middle-aged woman in good health and CMV-seropositive. Each CDR3 is given without its conserved first and last residue.

TRBV2	TRBJ1-1	ASSMAGTEAF
TRBV5-8	TRBJ2-7	ASSPLDYEQY
TRBV7-9	TRBJ1-1	ASSLTGTNTEAF
TRBV7-8	TRBJ1-2	ASSLGQGANYGYT
TRBV5-1	TRBJ2-3	ASRLSTDTQY
TRBV30	TRBJ2-5	AWSVWQGGETQY
TRBV11-2	TRBJ1-1	ASSPGITGSAF
TRBV27	TRBJ2-5	ASSWGGQETQY
TRBV4-3	TRBJ1-2	ASSSDRVGSGYT
TRBV28	TRBJ1-2	ASSSLEYGYT
TRBV7-9	TRBJ2-6	ASSRGQRISGANVLT
TRBV11-2	TRBJ2-1	ASSFNGWRKF
TRBV19	TRBJ2-5	ASSPWTSGGGETQY
TRBV12-1	NA	ASSFAYEQY
TRBV27	TRBJ1-1	ASSIQGNTEAF
TRBV7-8	TRBJ2-7	ASSLPGTYEQY
TRBV15	TRBJ1-5	ATSRTDRADSNQPQH
TRBV30	TRBJ1-1	AWSGGWTEAF
TRBV30	TRBJ1-6	AWEDRGYSPLH
TRBV28	TRBJ2-7	ASSSQTGLAIEYEQY
TRBV21-1	TRBJ1-6	ASSKNGGSSYNSPLH
TRBV6-5	TRBJ2-7	ATTAGTAAGEQY
TRBV7-2	TRBJ2-3	ASSHNTGGGADTQY
TRBV2	TRBJ2-3	ASMRTDTQY
TRBV7-2	TRBJ2-5	ASSLAGPLSRETQY
TRBV27	TRBJ1-3	ASSLRGVSGNTIY
TRBV5-4	TRBJ2-5	ASSLGSGIQETQY
TRBV18	TRBJ1-1	ASSATVSTGNTEAF
TRBV13	TRBJ2-7	ASSSGRGYEQY
TRBV29-1	TRBJ2-1	SVVTGGYNEQF
TRBV5-6	TRBJ1-4	ASRWTGAEGEKLF
TRBV5-6	TRBJ2-5	ASSPLAGGQETQY
TRBV6-5	TRBJ2-5	ASKDSFGKETQY
TRBV6-5	TRBJ1-1	ASSINWNTEAF
TRBV7-2	TRBJ2-1	ASSLSGGFSYNEQF
TRBV11-3	TRBJ2-3	ASSSGDRADTQY
TRBV19	TRBJ2-7	ASSMTGSSYEQY
TRBV19	TRBJ1-6	ASSMGLTEYNSPLH
TRBV10-3	TRBJ2-5	AISESNMAGGNQETQY
TRBV7-2	TRBJ2-5	ASSLGAGLQETQY
TRBV5-4	TRBJ1-4	ASSSEYATNEKLF
TRBV7-9	TRBJ1-6	ASSPGQDNSPLH